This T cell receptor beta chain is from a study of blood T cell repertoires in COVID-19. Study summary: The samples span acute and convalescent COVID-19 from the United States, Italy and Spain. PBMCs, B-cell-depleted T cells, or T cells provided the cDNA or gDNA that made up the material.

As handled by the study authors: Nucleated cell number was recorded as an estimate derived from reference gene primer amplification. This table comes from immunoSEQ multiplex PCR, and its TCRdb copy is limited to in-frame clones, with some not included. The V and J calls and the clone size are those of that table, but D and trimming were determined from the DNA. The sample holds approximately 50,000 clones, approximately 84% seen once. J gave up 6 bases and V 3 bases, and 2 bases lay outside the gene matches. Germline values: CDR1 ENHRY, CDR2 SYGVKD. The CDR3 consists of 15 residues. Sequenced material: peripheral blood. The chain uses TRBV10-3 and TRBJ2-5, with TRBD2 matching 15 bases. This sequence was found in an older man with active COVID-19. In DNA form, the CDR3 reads TGTGCCATCAGTGATGGGACTAGCGGGGGGAAGACCCAGTACTTC. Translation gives CAISDGTSGGKTQYF.